The rows below give T cell receptor beta chains drawn from one sample of a study of T cell changes during pregnancy in multiple sclerosis. The assay was immunoSEQ multiplex PCR, and TCRdb's table has in-frame clones only and misses some. The sample records tens of thousands of clones, 85% to 95% being singletons. The sample was peripheral blood. The receptors shown here come from a female donor with multiple sclerosis, enrolled in a pregnancy study. Each CDR3 is given with its conserved first and last residue. The order of the fields is V gene, clone size, D gene, J gene, CDR3 protein, CDR3 DNA. A D gene is named only where the DNA matches it firmly. Clone size is given for some rows only: seen once, a few or many times, or a class if the clone is expanded.

TRBV6-6	few	TRBD1	TRBJ1-5	CASSETGTSNQPQHF	TGTGCCAGCAGTGAGACAGGGACTAGCAATCAGCCCCAGCATTTT
TRBV7-2	.	.	TRBJ2-1	CASSFYNEQFF	TGTGCCAGCAGCTTTTACAATGAGCAGTTCTTC
TRBV18	.	TRBD1	TRBJ2-3	CASSQQGRADTQYF	TGTGCCAGCTCACAACAGGGGCGAGCAGATACGCAGTATTTT
TRBV4-2	.	TRBD1	TRBJ1-1	CASSQADREGTEAFF	TGTGCCAGCAGCCAAGCCGACAGGGAGGGGACTGAAGCTTTCTTT
TRBV7-7	.	TRBD2	TRBJ2-1	CASSLIGLAGVDEQFF	TGTGCCAGCAGCTTAATAGGACTAGCGGGAGTCGACGAGCAGTTCTTC
TRBV5-5	.	.	TRBJ1-4	CASSLGQTTNEKLFF	TGTGCCAGCAGCCTAGGACAGACAACTAATGAAAAACTGTTTTTT
TRBV4-1	.	.	TRBJ1-2	CASSQERGSYGYTF	TGCGCCAGCAGCCAAGAGAGGGGATCCTATGGCTACACCTTC
TRBV6-1	medium-sized	TRBD1	TRBJ2-7	CASSELSGQGDDEQYF	TGTGCCAGCAGTGAATTGTCGGGACAGGGGGACGACGAGCAGTACTTC
TRBV4-3	.	.	TRBJ2-1	CASSDPQDSYNEQFF	TGCGCCAGCAGCGACCCACAGGACTCCTACAATGAGCAGTTCTTC
TRBV5-1	.	TRBD1	TRBJ1-2	CASRPDRGHGYTF	TGCGCCAGCCGACCGGACAGGGGACATGGCTACACCTTC
TRBV7-2	.	TRBD2	TRBJ2-1	CASSRRTSGRADEQFF	TGTGCCAGCAGCCGCCGGACTAGCGGGAGGGCCGATGAGCAGTTCTTC
TRBV5-4	.	.	TRBJ2-1	CASSGGQHISYNEQFF	TGTGCCAGCAGCGGAGGACAACACATCTCCTACAATGAGCAGTTCTTC
TRBV30	.	.	TRBJ2-3	CAWTAGRSTDTQYF	TGTGCCTGGACTGCGGGACGTAGCACAGATACGCAGTATTTT
TRBV27	.	.	TRBJ1-1	CASSPLRPNTEAFF	TGTGCCAGCAGTCCCCTACGGCCCAACACTGAAGCTTTCTTT
TRBV25-1	.	TRBD1	TRBJ1-2	CASSELHRGYGYTF	TGTGCCAGCAGTGAACTACACAGGGGGTATGGCTACACCTTC
TRBV12-5	.	.	TRBJ2-3	CASWGENTDTQYF	TGTGCTAGTTGGGGGGAGAACACAGATACGCAGTATTTT
TRBV10-3	once	TRBD1	TRBJ2-7	CAISESDRPAYEQYF	TGTGCCATCAGTGAGTCGGACAGGCCAGCCTACGAGCAGTACTTC
TRBV11-2	.	TRBD1	TRBJ1-1	CASSLERTGSTEAFF	TGTGCCAGCAGCTTAGAACGGACAGGGAGCACTGAAGCTTTCTTT
TRBV2	.	TRBD1	TRBJ1-2	CASRVQGVTYGYTF	TGTGCCAGCAGGGTACAGGGGGTGACCTATGGCTACACCTTC
TRBV7-2	.	TRBD2	TRBJ2-7	CASSLVGLAYEQYF	TGTGCCAGCAGCTTAGTCGGACTAGCCTACGAGCAGTACTTC
TRBV30	.	TRBD2	TRBJ2-2	CAWSVQLAGTGELFF	TGTGCCTGGAGTGTACAACTAGCGGGCACCGGGGAGCTGTTTTTT
TRBV9	.	.	TRBJ1-2	CASSTGGRNNYGYTF	TGTGCCAGCTCCACGGGGGGGAGGAATAACTATGGCTACACCTTC
TRBV5-1	.	.	TRBJ2-5	CASSSTRDNLETQYF	TGCGCCAGCAGCTCAACCCGGGACAACTTAGAGACCCAGTACTTC
TRBV7-9	once	.	TRBJ2-7	CASSLGGDGQYF	TGTGCCAGCAGCTTAGGAGGGGATGGGCAGTACTTC
TRBV20-1	.	.	TRBJ1-3	CSAPQGNTIYF	TGCAGTGCCCCGCAGGGAAACACCATATATTTT
TRBV18	.	TRBD1	TRBJ1-1	CASSPWDREAFF	TGTGCCAGCTCACCATGGGACAGAGAAGCTTTCTTT
TRBV2	once	.	TRBJ2-6	CASSEMIYAFSSGANVLTF	TGTGCCAGCAGTGAAATGATATACGCTTTTAGCTCTGGGGCCAACGTCCTGACTTTC
TRBV6-6	.	.	TRBJ2-7	CASSTTSYEQYF	TGTGCCAGCAGCACTACTAGTTACGAGCAGTACTTC
TRBV29-1	.	.	TRBJ2-1	CSVGLVGKNEQFF	TGCAGCGTTGGGTTAGTCGGGAAGAATGAGCAGTTCTTC
TRBV5-4	.	.	TRBJ2-5	CASSFLAGTQETQYF	TGTGCCAGCAGTTTCCTGGCAGGGACCCAAGAGACCCAGTACTTC
TRBV27	.	TRBD2	TRBJ2-1	CASSLPGTNYNEQFF	TGTGCCAGCAGTCTCCCCGGGACTAACTACAATGAGCAGTTCTTC
TRBV4-1	.	TRBD1	TRBJ2-1	CASSHTPGQGANEQFF	TGCGCCAGCAGCCATACACCGGGACAGGGGGCCAATGAGCAGTTCTTC
TRBV27	.	TRBD2	TRBJ2-1	CASSLRLAGLNEQFF	TGTGCCAGCAGTTTACGACTAGCGGGCCTCAATGAGCAGTTCTTC
TRBV7-7	.	TRBD1	TRBJ2-1	CASSSGQGGNNEQFF	TGTGCTAGCAGCTCCGGACAGGGTGGTAACAATGAGCAGTTCTTC
TRBV18	.	.	TRBJ2-2	CASSPSQENTGELFF	TGTGCCAGCTCACCCTCTCAAGAGAACACCGGGGAGCTGTTTTTT
TRBV6-1	once	.	TRBJ1-5	CASSPYPVPNQPQHF	TGTGCCAGCAGCCCCTACCCGGTACCCAATCAGCCCCAGCATTTT
TRBV7-9	.	.	TRBJ2-1	CASGQGLYNEQFF	TGTGCAAGCGGTCAGGGGTTGTACAATGAGCAGTTCTTC
TRBV6-5	once	TRBD2	TRBJ2-7	CASRDPSGPYYEQYF	TGTGCCAGCAGGGACCCTAGCGGGCCTTACTACGAGCAGTACTTC
TRBV4-2	.	TRBD2	TRBJ2-3	CASSREIPGTSGTDTQYF	TGTGCCAGCAGCCGGGAAATACCCGGGACTAGCGGCACAGATACGCAGTATTTT
TRBV30	.	.	TRBJ1-2	CAWGPPLAGRGSGYTF	TGTGCCTGGGGCCCCCCCTTAGCCGGACGGGGCTCCGGTTACACCTTC
TRBV7-8	.	TRBD1	TRBJ1-5	CASSLYTTGGNQPQHF	TGTGCCAGCAGCCTATACACGACAGGGGGCAATCAGCCCCAGCATTTT
TRBV19	.	TRBD1	TRBJ1-1	CASSIRTGGNTEAFF	TGTGCCAGTAGTATCCGGACAGGGGGAAACACTGAAGCTTTCTTT
TRBV4-3	.	.	TRBJ2-7	CASSQESYYEQYF	TGCGCCAGCAGCCAAGAAAGCTACTACGAGCAGTACTTC
TRBV7-2	once	.	TRBJ2-1	CASSSHPSYNEQFF	TGTGCCAGCAGCTCCCACCCCTCCTACAATGAGCAGTTCTTC
TRBV25-1	.	.	TRBJ2-1	CASSEFLANEQFF	TGTGCCAGCAGTGAATTCCTAGCCAATGAGCAGTTCTTC
TRBV6-4	.	.	TRBJ2-5	CASIMPKPETQYF	TGTGCCAGCATCATGCCGAAGCCCGAGACCCAGTACTTC
TRBV7-6	.	TRBD1	TRBJ1-3	CASSLLGQGVFGNTIYF	TGTGCCAGCAGCCTTCTGGGACAGGGGGTTTTCGGAAACACCATATATTTT
TRBV4-1	.	.	TRBJ1-1	CASSQGGGNTEAFF	TGCGCCAGCAGCCAAGGAGGGGGGAACACTGAAGCTTTCTTT
TRBV2	once	TRBD1	TRBJ1-1	CASSEDRQGNTEAFF	TGTGCCAGCAGTGAGGACAGGCAAGGGAACACTGAAGCTTTCTTT
TRBV21-1	.	.	TRBJ1-1	CASSRAGKGTEAFF	TGTGCCAGCAGCAGGGCAGGTAAGGGCACTGAAGCTTTCTTT
TRBV4-1	.	TRBD1	TRBJ1-2	CASSRFSDRGGYTF	TGCGCCAGCAGCCGATTCTCCGACAGGGGTGGCTACACCTTC
TRBV28	.	.	TRBJ1-3	CASSLSGMRDLSGNTIYF	TGTGCCAGCAGTTTGTCGGGGATGAGGGACCTCTCTGGAAACACCATATATTTT
TRBV4-1	.	.	TRBJ1-5	CASSQASTRGQVSPQHF	TGCGCCAGCAGCCAAGCTAGTACGAGGGGTCAAGTCTCGCCCCAGCATTTT
TRBV7-2	once	TRBD1	TRBJ1-1	CASSRQRQGGTMNTEAFF	TGTGCCAGCAGCCGTCAAAGACAGGGGGGAACCATGAACACTGAAGCTTTCTTT
TRBV7-2	.	TRBD1	TRBJ2-7	CASSLGPTGGGSSYEQYF	TGTGCCAGCAGCTTAGGGCCGACAGGGGGTGGGAGCTCCTACGAGCAGTACTTC
TRBV6-5	.	.	TRBJ2-7	CASSYSYGLYEQYF	TGTGCCAGCAGTTACTCTTATGGTCTATACGAGCAGTACTTC
TRBV11-3	.	.	TRBJ2-3	CASSLTVLGSTDTQYF	TGTGCCAGCAGCTTAACCGTACTGGGGAGCACAGATACGCAGTATTTT
TRBV27	.	.	TRBJ1-1	CASGFPPVTEAFF	TGTGCCAGCGGATTCCCACCGGTCACTGAAGCTTTCTTT
TRBV7-2	.	TRBD2	TRBJ2-1	CASSRPLAGRYNEQFF	TGTGCCAGCAGCCGCCCACTAGCGGGAAGGTACAATGAGCAGTTCTTC